The source of this T cell receptor beta chain is a study of cytomegalovirus exposure and HLA in healthy donors. Trimming took off 3 bases at V and 2 bases at J, with 10 bases between the two ends. The V gene's germline CDR1 is GTSNPN and CDR2 SVGIG (reference sequence). CDR3 length: 13 residues. PCR used 60 Vbeta primers and 13 Jbeta primers. TCRdb's copy holds only in-frame clones and misses some; the assay was immunoSEQ multiplex PCR. The sample has 200,000 or so clones, roughly 80% seen once. This clone was counted a single time. The V call is TRBV30, the J call TRBJ1-2; maybe TRBD1 (5 bases). The material sequenced was PBMCs. The sequence was collected from a man aged 35-49 years in good health and CMV-seropositive. The DNA for the CDR3 is TGTGCCTGGAGCTTACAGGCAAACTATGGCTACACCTTC. Protein sequence: CAWSLQANYGYTF.